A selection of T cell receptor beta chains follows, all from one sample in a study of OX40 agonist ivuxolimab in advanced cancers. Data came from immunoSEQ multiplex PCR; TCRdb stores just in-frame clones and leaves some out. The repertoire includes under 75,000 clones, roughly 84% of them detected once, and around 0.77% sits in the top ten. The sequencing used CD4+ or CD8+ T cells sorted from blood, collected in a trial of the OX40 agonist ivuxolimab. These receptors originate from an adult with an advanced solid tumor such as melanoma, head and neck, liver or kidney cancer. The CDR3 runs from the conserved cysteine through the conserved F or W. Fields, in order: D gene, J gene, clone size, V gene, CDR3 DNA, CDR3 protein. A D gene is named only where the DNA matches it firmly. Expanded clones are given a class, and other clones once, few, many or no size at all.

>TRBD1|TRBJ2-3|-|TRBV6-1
TGTGCCAGCAGTGAAACCGAAGGGGGCGCCGGAGATACGCAGTATTTT
CASSETEGGAGDTQYF
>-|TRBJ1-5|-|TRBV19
TGTGCCAGTAGTTCACAGGGATCGGGTCAGCCCCAGCATTTT
CASSSQGSGQPQHF
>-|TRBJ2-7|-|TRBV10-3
TGTGCCATCAGTGAGTCGGGTTTTCGAGGAGAGCAGTACTTC
CAISESGFRGEQYF
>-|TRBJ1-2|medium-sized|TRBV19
TGTGCCAGTAGTGGAGCAGGGTATGGCTACACCTTC
CASSGAGYGYTF
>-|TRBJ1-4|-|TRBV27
TGTGCCAGCAGATCGCCTCGGAAACCTAATGAAAAACTGTTTTTT
CASRSPRKPNEKLFF
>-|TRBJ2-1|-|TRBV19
TGTGCCAGTAGTATAGGGCAAAGGGGCGAGCAGTTCTTC
CASSIGQRGEQFF
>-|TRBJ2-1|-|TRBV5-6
TGTGCCAGCAGCCGCTCCGGGACCAGTGGGCAGTTCTTC
CASSRSGTSGQFF
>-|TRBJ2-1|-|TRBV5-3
TGTGCCAGAAGCTTGGAGGAAGCCAGGGCTTTAGATGAGCAGTTCTTC
CARSLEEARALDEQFF
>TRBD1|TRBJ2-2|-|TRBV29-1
TGCAGCGTGGAACAGGGGGCGAGGACCGGGGAGCTGTTTTTT
CSVEQGARTGELFF
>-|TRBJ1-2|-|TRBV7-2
TGTGCCAGCACCACTAACCCGGGGGACTATGGCTACACCTTC
CASTTNPGDYGYTF
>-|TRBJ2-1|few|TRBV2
TGTGCCAGCAGTGACACGACAGGACATTCCTCCTACAATGAGCAGTTCTTC
CASSDTTGHSSYNEQFF
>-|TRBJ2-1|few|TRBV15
TGTGCCACCAGCAAGGGCTCCTACAATGAGCAGTTCTTC
CATSKGSYNEQFF
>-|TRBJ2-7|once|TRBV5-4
TGTGCCAGCAGCTTGAATCCTTGGGACGAGCAGTACTTC
CASSLNPWDEQYF
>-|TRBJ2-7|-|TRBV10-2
TGCGCCAGCAGGGGGGCTAACTCCTACGAGCAGTACTTC
CASRGANSYEQYF
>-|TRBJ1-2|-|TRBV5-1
TGCGCCAGCAGCCCCACGGCGGGGGGAAACGGCTACACCTTC
CASSPTAGGNGYTF
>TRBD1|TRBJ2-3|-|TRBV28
TGTGCCAGCAGTCAATCCGGGCACAGGGGTTTCTTCACAGATACGCAGTATTTT
CASSQSGHRGFFTDTQYF
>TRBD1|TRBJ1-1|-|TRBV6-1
TGTGCCAAACTGGACAGGCGTGAAGCTTTCTTT
CAKLDRREAFF
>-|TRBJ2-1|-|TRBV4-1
TGCGCCAGCAGCCCACCGGGGCGAACCGACAATGAGCAGTTCTTC
CASSPPGRTDNEQFF
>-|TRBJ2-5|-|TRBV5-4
TGTGCCAGCAGCTTGAGGTCGGGAAGAGCAGGGGAGGCGCAAGAGACCCAGTACTTC
CASSLRSGRAGEAQETQYF
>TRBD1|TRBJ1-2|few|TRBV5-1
TGCGCCAGCTCCCTGGACAGGGCCTATGGCTACACCTTC
CASSLDRAYGYTF
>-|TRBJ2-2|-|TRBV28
TGTGCCAGCAGTTTATTTCGGCAGACAGTCACCGGGGAGCTGTTTTTT
CASSLFRQTVTGELFF
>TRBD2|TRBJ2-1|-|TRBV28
TGTGCCAGCAGTTTGCGGGGGGCTAGTTACAATGAGCAGTTCTTC
CASSLRGASYNEQFF
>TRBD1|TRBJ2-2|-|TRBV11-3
TGTGCCAGCAGCTTCCCGGGACAGAAGAACACCGGGGAGCTGTTTTTT
CASSFPGQKNTGELFF
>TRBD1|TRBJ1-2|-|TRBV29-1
TGCAGCGTACTCAGACAGGGGGACTATGGCTACACCTTC
CSVLRQGDYGYTF
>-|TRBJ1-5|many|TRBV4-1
TGCGCCAGCAGCCTGGGGGGAGGGAATCAGCCCCAGCATTTT
CASSLGGGNQPQHF
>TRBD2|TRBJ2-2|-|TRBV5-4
TGTGCCAGCAGCTTGGGACTAGCGGGGAACACCGGGGAGCTGTTTTTT
CASSLGLAGNTGELFF
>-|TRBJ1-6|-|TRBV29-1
TGCAGCGTTGAAGAGGGGAGGGACTCTCGAGATTCACCCCTCCACTTT
CSVEEGRDSRDSPLHF
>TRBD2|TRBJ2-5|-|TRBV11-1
TGTGCCAGCAGCTTGGGAGGGCAGGGAGGCCTAAAAGAGACCCAGTACTTC
CASSLGGQGGLKETQYF
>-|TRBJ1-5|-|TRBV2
TGTGCCAGCAGTGAAAGGGGCCTACTCAATCAGCCCCAGCATTTT
CASSERGLLNQPQHF
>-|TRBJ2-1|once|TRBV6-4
TGTGCCAGCAGTCCCTCCGGGGCCGGGAAGGGCTCCTACAATGAGCAGTTCTTC
CASSPSGAGKGSYNEQFF
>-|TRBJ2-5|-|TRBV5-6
TGTGCCAGCAGCTTGGTGGGCCAGGAGACCCAGTACTTC
CASSLVGQETQYF
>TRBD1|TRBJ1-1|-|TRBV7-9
TGTGCCAGCAGCATCCAGAGACAGGGTAGCGGTGAAGCTTTCTTT
CASSIQRQGSGEAFF
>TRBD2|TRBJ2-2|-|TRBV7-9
TGTGCCAGCAATTCGGGGGGAGACACCGGGGAGCTGTTTTTT
CASNSGGDTGELFF
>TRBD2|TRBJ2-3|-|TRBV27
TGTGCCAGCAGTGCGGTAGGACCGGGACTAGCGAGAGCGGCAGATACGCAGTATTTT
CASSAVGPGLARAADTQYF
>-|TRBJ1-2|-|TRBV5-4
TGTGCCAGCAGCTTGGGACACAGGGCTGAATACACCTTC
CASSLGHRAEYTF